The 8 T cell receptor beta chains given below trace back to one sample, sequenced in a study of blood T cell repertoires in COVID-19. Generated by immunoSEQ multiplex PCR, the TCRdb table keeps only in-frame clones and is missing some. The data show around 290,000 clones, roughly 90% seen once. The sample taken for sequencing was peripheral blood. These receptors all come from a young woman with COVID-19, enrolled during active disease.

The CDR3 DNA follows: TGTGCCATCGGGGGGGGAACTGAAGCTTTCTTT. Its protein product is CAIGGGTEAFF. The rearrangement uses TRBV10-3 and TRBJ1-1; D might be TRBD1 (5 bases). The CDR3 spans 11 residues. The V gene lost 8 bases and the J gene lost 5 bases, with 9 bases spanning the gap. Looked up from germline, CDR1 is ENHRY and CDR2 is SYGVKD.

The chain recombines TRBV14 with TRBJ2-1, with TRBD2 as a possible D gene (6 bases). The germline V gene has CDR1 SGHDN and CDR2 FVKESK. The V end lost 3 bases, the J end lost 4 bases, and 22 bases lay between the germline ends. CDR3 length: 18 amino acids. The CDR3 region has the DNA TGTGCCAGCAGCCATCTTGGTAGCGGAGCTATAAGGTACAATGAGCAGTTCTTC. Translated: CASSHLGSGAIRYNEQFF. Full variable domain (rest looked up from reference TRBV14 and TRBJ2-1): EAGVTQFPSHSVIEKGQTVTLRCDPISGHDNLYWYRRVMGKEIKFLLHFVKESKQDESGMPNNRFLAERTGGTYSTLKVQPAELEDSGVYFCASSHLGSGAIRYNEQFFGPGTRLTVL.

This chain joins TRBV28 and TRBJ1-5; TRBD1 matches 12 bases. CDR3 length: 16 amino acids. The ends lost 6 bases at V and 6 bases at J; junction bases unmatched: 9. CDR1 is MDHEN, CDR2 SYDVKM, per germline. CDR3 amino acids: CASRIPGTGGFQPQHF. CDR3 nucleotide sequence: TGTGCCAGCAGAATCCCGGGGACAGGGGGCTTTCAGCCCCAGCATTTT.

V and J are TRBV5-1 and TRBJ1-2; no definite D call. Germline CDR1 and CDR2: SGHRS and YFSETQ. The CDR3 runs 15 residues. Trimming cost V 0 bases and J 4 bases, with 13 bases left between them. The DNA of the CDR3 is TGCGCCAGCAGCTTGGAGGGAGGTTACCGCTATGGCTACACCTTC. Protein: CASSLEGGYRYGYTF.

V usage is TRBV11-2 and J usage is TRBJ2-7, with 8 bases matching TRBD1. The CDR3 contains 14 residues. The V gene's germline CDR1 is SGHAT and CDR2 FQNNGV. The V segment lost 4 bases and the J segment 2 bases; nucleotides outside the gene matches: 4. CDR3 amino acids: CASSSLTGAYEQYF. CDR3 DNA: TGTGCCAGCAGCTCACTGACAGGGGCCTACGAGCAGTACTTC.

This chain connects TRBV28 to TRBJ1-5; no clear D gene. Trimming removed 5 bases from V and 4 bases from J, with 15 bases in between. The CDR3 runs to 15 residues. The germline CDR1 and CDR2 sequences are MDHEN and SYDVKM. In nucleotides, the CDR3 is TGTGCCAGCAGTACCCCCTCCACGGGGAATCAGCCCCAGCATTTT. The encoded protein is CASSTPSTGNQPQHF.

V is TRBV11-2 and J is TRBJ2-1; TRBD1 agrees at 7 bases. V trimming: 1 base; J trimming: 9 bases; junction bases outside the gene matches: 9. The germline V gene encodes CDR1 SGHAT and CDR2 FQNNGV. The CDR3 is made up of 15 amino acids. CDR3 sequence: CASSLVVVPGGEQFF. The CDR3 bases are TGTGCCAGCAGCTTAGTGGTGGTCCCAGGGGGTGAGCAGTTCTTC.

The chain combines TRBV6-1 with TRBJ1-3, with D possibly TRBD1 on 5 matching bases. The CDR3 is 14 amino acids. Trimming removed 2 bases from V and 3 bases from J, with 8 bases in between. Germline values: CDR1 MNHNS, CDR2 SASEGT. The CDR3 DNA sequence: TGTGCCAGCAGTGAACAGGGTTTTGGAAACACCATATATTTT. It is translated as CASSEQGFGNTIYF.